The 16 T cell receptor beta chains given below trace back to one sample, sequenced in a study of blood T cell repertoires in COVID-19. Sequencing was performed with immunoSEQ multiplex PCR; in TCRdb, only in-frame clones are kept and a portion is missing. The sample records 150,000 to 200,000 clones, over 80% being singletons. The sample taken for sequencing was peripheral blood. The receptors here all came from an older woman with COVID-19, enrolled during active disease.

The rearrangement links TRBV7-9 to TRBJ2-7; tentatively, D is TRBD1 (6 bases). CDR1 is SEHNR, CDR2 FQNEAQ, per germline (reference sequence). V was cut by 6 bases and J by 7 bases, with 13 bases left in between. The CDR3 is 12 amino acids. The CDR3 spells CASSYRELEQYF. The CDR3, as DNA: TGTGCCAGCAGTTACAGGGAATTGGAGCAGTACTTC.

The chain has TRBV6-4 and TRBJ2-3, with TRBD1 matching 8 bases. J gave up 2 bases and V 2 bases, and 6 bases lay outside the gene matches. This CDR3 contains 16 residues. The germline gives CDR1 MRHNA, CDR2 SNTAGT. The CDR3 DNA follows: TGTGCCAGCAGTGACAACCAGGGGGCCTCCACAGATACGCAGTATTTT. Translation: CASSDNQGASTDTQYF.

This chain uses TRBV6-5 with TRBJ1-6; D not resolved. The CDR3 is 15 residues long. Germline V gene sequence: CDR1 MNHEY, CDR2 SVGAGI. Trimming removed 2 bases at V and 7 bases at J, with 12 bases between. The CDR3 nucleotides are TGTGCCAGCAGTTACGTGGGAGTTGTCAATTCACCCCTCCACTTT. Residues: CASSYVGVVNSPLHF.

This sequence joins TRBV11-3 and TRBJ2-4; TRBD1 aligns across 12 bases. V shed 4 bases and J 8 bases; nucleotides not matched to a gene: 9. The CDR3 runs to 16 residues. The germline V gene encodes CDR1 SGHNT and CDR2 YENEEA. The CDR3 sequence is CASSWDRGLDRDIQYF. CDR3 coding DNA: TGTGCCAGCAGCTGGGACAGGGGGCTTGATCGGGACATTCAGTACTTC.

This chain uses TRBV10-3 with TRBJ2-7, with 9 positions matching TRBD2. The CDR3 sequence is 15 residues long. Germline CDR1 ENHRY, CDR2 SYGVKD. V lost 6 bases, J lost 1 base, and 7 bases stayed unmatched. CDR3 nucleotides: TGTGCCATCAGGGCTAGCGGGGCCTATTCCTACGAGCAGTACTTC. Translation: CAIRASGAYSYEQYF.

The chain has TRBV7-9 and TRBJ2-7; the D is unclear. This CDR3 comprises 11 residues. CDR1 and CDR2 (germline): SEHNR, FQNEAQ (reference sequence). V was trimmed by 5 bases and J by 5 bases, leaving 7 bases between them. The CDR3 reads CASSRINEQYF. As DNA, the CDR3 is TGTGCCAGCAGCCGTATAAACGAGCAGTACTTC.

The rearrangement links TRBV7-2 to TRBJ2-1; 11 bases are a match to TRBD1. This CDR3 is 16 amino acids long. The V and J ends lost 4 bases and 6 bases, in that order; junction bases with no gene match: 8. Germline CDR1 and CDR2: SGHTA and FQGNSA. The DNA of the CDR3 is TGTGCCAGCAGCTCGCCCCGGGACAGGGGGTTCAATGAGCAGTTCTTC. This sequence encodes CASSSPRDRGFNEQFF. Together with reference TRBV7-2 and TRBJ2-1, the CDR3 gives the full variable domain: GAGVSQSPSNKVTEKGKDVELRCDPISGHTALYWYRQSLGQGLEFLIYFQGNSAPDKSGLPSDRFSAERTGGSVSTLTIQRTQQEDSAVYLCASSSPRDRGFNEQFFGPGTRLTVL.

This clone was picked up a small number of times. V is TRBV5-6 and J is TRBJ2-1, with 14 nucleotides matching TRBD2. The CDR3 extends over 15 amino acids. Germline CDR1 is SGHDT and CDR2 is YYEEEE. Trimming cost V 5 bases and J 9 bases; bases outside gene matches: 7. The CDR3 nucleotides are TGTGCCAGCAGATACGGGACTAGCGGGAGTCTTGAGCAGTTCTTC. Translation: CASRYGTSGSLEQFF.

The chain joins TRBV24-1 to TRBJ2-1; maybe TRBD2 (7 bases). V lost 2 bases, J lost 6 bases, and 13 bases lay in between. This CDR3 contains 15 residues. CDR1 is KGHDR, CDR2 SFDVKD, per germline. CDR3 nucleotide sequence: TGTGCCACCAGTGATTCCGGACTAGGGGGCAATGAGCAGTTCTTC. Translated: CATSDSGLGGNEQFF.

This CDR3 reads CASFPGQYTDTQYF. The CDR3 region has the DNA TGCGCCAGCTTTCCGGGACAGTACACAGATACGCAGTATTTT. The chain joins TRBV5-1 to TRBJ2-3, with 7 bases aligning to TRBD1. From germline, CDR1 is SGHRS and CDR2 YFSETQ. The CDR3 has 14 residues. Trimming removed 7 bases from V and 2 bases from J; junction bases left unmatched: 7.

J is TRBJ1-1 and V is TRBV12-5; TRBD1 agrees at 9 bases. The CDR3 sequence is 15 residues long. From germline, CDR1 is LGHNT and CDR2 FRNRAP. Germline trimming cut 8 bases from V and 5 bases from J; bases unmatched to any gene: 12. The CDR3 here is CASRQGGADATEAFF. In DNA, the CDR3 is TGTGCTAGTCGACAGGGGGGAGCCGATGCGACTGAAGCTTTCTTT.

The rearrangement joins TRBV5-4 to TRBJ2-2, with 9 bases that match TRBD1. This CDR3 spans 15 amino acids. V lost 2 bases and J lost 4; bases outside the gene matches: 3. CDR1 SGHNT and CDR2 YYREEE come from the germline V gene (reference sequence). The CDR3, as DNA: TGTGCCAGCAGCTTACAGGGGGCGGGCACCGGGGAGCTGTTTTTT. It is translated as CASSLQGAGTGELFF. The whole variable domain, remainder taken from reference TRBV5-4 and TRBJ2-2, is ETGVTQSPTHLIKTRGQQVTLRCSSQSGHNTVSWYQQALGQGPQFIFQYYREEENGRGNFPPRFSGLQFPNYSSELNVNALELDDSALYLCASSLQGAGTGELFFGEGSRLTVL.

V gene TRBV28 combines with J gene TRBJ2-6; no firm D call. Trimming shortened V by 7 bases and J by 0 bases, and 4 bases separated the two germline ends. This CDR3 comprises 13 residues. Looked up from germline, CDR1 is MDHEN and CDR2 is SYDVKM. In nucleotides, the CDR3 is TGTGCCAGCACCTACTCTGGGGCCAACGTCCTGACTTTC. Its translation: CASTYSGANVLTF.

This rearrangement joins TRBV19 to TRBJ1-2, with 9 nucleotides matching TRBD1. Germline V CDR1 and CDR2: LNHDA, SQIVND (reference sequence). The CDR3 runs to 17 residues. The ends lost 4 bases at V and 7 bases at J; junction bases unmatched: 16. DNA of the CDR3: TGTGCCAGTAGTAAGACGGCAACCGGGACAGGGAAGTTTGGCTACACCTTC. Its protein is CASSKTATGTGKFGYTF.

The rearrangement links TRBV5-1 to TRBJ2-7; no clear D gene. The CDR3 has 13 amino acids. The germline gives CDR1 SGHRS, CDR2 YFSETQ. The V gene lost 1 base and the J gene lost 4 bases, with 9 bases spanning the gap. CDR3 in amino acids: CASSLKGEYEQYF. CDR3 in DNA: TGCGCCAGCAGCTTGAAAGGAGAGTACGAGCAGTACTTC. The full variable domain, with the rest looked up from reference TRBV5-1 and TRBJ2-7, is KAGVTQTPRYLIKTRGQQVTLSCSPISGHRSVSWYQQTPGQGLQFLFEYFSETQRNKGNFPGRFSGRQFSNSRSEMNVSTLELGDSALYLCASSLKGEYEQYFGPGTRLTVT.

This chain connects TRBV7-2 to TRBJ1-1, with 8 bases aligning to TRBD1. The CDR3 extends over 14 amino acids. The ends lost 5 bases at V and 0 bases at J; junction bases unmatched: 2. The germline V gene has CDR1 SGHTA and CDR2 FQGNSA. The CDR3 nucleotides are TGTGCCAGCAGCGGGGACAGGCTGAACACTGAAGCTTTCTTT. Protein sequence: CASSGDRLNTEAFF. Full variable domain (rest looked up from reference TRBV7-2 and TRBJ1-1): GAGVSQSPSNKVTEKGKDVELRCDPISGHTALYWYRQSLGQGLEFLIYFQGNSAPDKSGLPSDRFSAERTGGSVSTLTIQRTQQEDSAVYLCASSGDRLNTEAFFGQGTRLTVV.